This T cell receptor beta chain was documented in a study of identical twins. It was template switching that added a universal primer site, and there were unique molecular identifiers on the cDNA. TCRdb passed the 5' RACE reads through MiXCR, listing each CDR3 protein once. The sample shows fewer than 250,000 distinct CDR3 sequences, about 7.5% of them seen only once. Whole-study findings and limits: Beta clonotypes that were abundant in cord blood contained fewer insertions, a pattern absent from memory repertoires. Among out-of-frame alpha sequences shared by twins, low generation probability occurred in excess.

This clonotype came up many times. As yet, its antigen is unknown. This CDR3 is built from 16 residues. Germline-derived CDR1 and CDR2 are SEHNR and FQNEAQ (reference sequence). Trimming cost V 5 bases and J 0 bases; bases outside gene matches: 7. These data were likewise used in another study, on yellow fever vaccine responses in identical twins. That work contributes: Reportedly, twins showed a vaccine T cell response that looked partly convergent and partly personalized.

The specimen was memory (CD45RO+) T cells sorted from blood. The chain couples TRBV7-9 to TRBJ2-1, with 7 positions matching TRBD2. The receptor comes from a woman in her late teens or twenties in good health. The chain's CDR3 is CASSRASGSSYNEQFF. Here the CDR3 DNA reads TGTGCCAGCAGCCGGGCTAGCGGAAGCTCCTACAATGAGCAGTTCTTC.